The text below deals with one T cell receptor beta chain. Measured with immunoSEQ multiplex PCR; TCRdb has only the in-frame clones, and not every one. Here the sample spans 430,000 or so clones, approximately 90% being singletons. V was clipped by 1 base and J by 7 bases; unmatched bases: 4. CDR1 KGHSY and CDR2 FQNENV come from the germline V gene. The CDR3 loop spans 15 amino acids. The sample comes from a study of blood T cell repertoires in COVID-19. Material for sequencing was PBMCs or T cells enriched from blood (not recorded which). The rearrangement links TRBV16 to TRBJ1-6; 7 positions agree with TRBD1. This receptor was taken from a woman aged 18 to 35 who had been exposed to COVID-19. As DNA, the CDR3 is TGTGCCAGCAGCCAATGGAAACAGGGGAATTCACCCCTCCACTTT. Its protein is CASSQWKQGNSPLHF. The full variable domain, its missing parts supplied by reference TRBV16 and TRBJ1-6, is GEEVAQTPKHLVRGEGQKAKLYCAPIKGHSYVFWYQQVLKNEFKFLISFQNENVFDETGMPKERFSAKCLPNSPCSLEIQATKLEDSAVYFCASSQWKQGNSPLHFGNGTRLTVT.